Presented here are 11 T cell receptor beta chains from one specimen sequenced in a study of tumor-infiltrating lymphocytes in oesophageal squamous cell carcinoma. Via MiXCR, TCRdb re-called the PCR reads, giving one row per CDR3 protein. The sample contains over 14,000 distinct CDR3 sequences, approximately 56% of which appear only once. The sequencing input was esophageal tumor tissue. These receptor sequences come from a male donor with esophageal squamous cell carcinoma.

This chain uses TRBV11-1 with TRBJ1-4; no firm D call. The CDR3 has 15 amino acids. V lost 5 bases to trimming and J lost 0 bases, with 10 bases between them. Germline-derived CDR1 and CDR2 are SGHAT and FQDESV (reference sequence). The CDR3 protein is CASSPSTATNEKLFF. The CDR3 DNA reads TGTGCCAGCAGCCCGTCAACCGCAACTAATGAAAAACTGTTTTTT. The whole variable domain, remainder taken from reference TRBV11-1 and TRBJ1-4, is EAEVAQSPRYKITEKSQAVAFWCDPISGHATLYWYRQILGQGPELLVQFQDESVVDDSQLPKDRFSAERLKGVDSTLKIQPAELGDSAMYLCASSPSTATNEKLFFGSGTQLSVL.

This clonotype was detected only a few times. The V call is TRBV7-3, the J call TRBJ2-7; possible D gene TRBD2, 6 bases. The CDR3 sequence is 13 residues long. From germline, CDR1 is SGHTA and CDR2 FQGTGA. V gave up 5 bases and J gave up 3 bases, with 11 bases separating them. DNA for the CDR3: TGTGCCAGCAGCCCTCGGAGGGGCTACGAGCAGTACTTC. As protein: CASSPRRGYEQYF.

V usage is TRBV7-9 and J usage is TRBJ1-2; possible D gene TRBD1, 5 bases. The CDR3 contains 17 residues. The V end lost 5 bases, the J end lost 2 bases, and 21 bases lay between the germline ends. CDR1 and CDR2 from the germline V gene are SEHNR and FQNEAQ (reference sequence). The CDR3 region is CASSPDRSPGGNYGYTF. As DNA, the CDR3 is TGTGCCAGCAGCCCCGACAGATCCCCTGGTGGGAACTATGGCTACACCTTC.

J is TRBJ2-5 and V is TRBV7-2, with D perhaps TRBD1 or TRBD2 (5 bases each). The DNA end is a closer match to TRBJ2-7, so the J assignment may be wrong. The CDR3 is 15 amino acids. In germline, CDR1 is SGHTA, CDR2 FQGNSA. CDR3 sequence: CASSLLGTGTYEQYF. The CDR3 DNA sequence: TGTGCCAGCAGCTTGCTCGGGACGGGGACCTACGAGCAGTACTTC.

This clonotype was seen only a few times. The chain combines TRBV7-6 with TRBJ2-5; no definite D call. The DNA end is more similar to TRBJ2-1, so the J call may be wrong. The CDR3 runs 16 residues. Germline assignment: CDR1 SGHVS and CDR2 FNYEAQ. The CDR3 DNA is TGTGCCAGCAGCTTAGCGTCCAGCTCTTTCGTCGATGAGCAGTTCTTC. This sequence encodes CASSLASSSFVDEQFF.

The gene calls are TRBV5-4 and TRBJ2-4, with D perhaps being TRBD1 or TRBD2 (5 bases each). Matching the DNA end better, TRBJ2-1 makes the J call doubtful. Germline V gene lookup returns CDR1 SGHNT and CDR2 YYREEE (reference sequence). This CDR3 comprises 14 residues. This chain's CDR3 is CASSPTGPYNEQFF. CDR3 sequence (DNA): TGTGCCAGCAGCCCCACGGGACCATACAATGAGCAGTTCTTC.

The chain has TRBV7-9 and TRBJ2-5; maybe TRBD1 (7 bases). Matching the DNA end better, TRBJ2-7 makes the J call doubtful. CDR1 SEHNR and CDR2 FQNEAQ come from the germline V gene (reference sequence). The CDR3 sequence is 15 residues long. The CDR3 DNA is TGTGCCAGCAGCTCGCCAGGGGGGCTCCTCTACGAGCAGTACTTC. Translation gives CASSSPGGLLYEQYF.

Concerning this clonotype itself: The CDR3 does not close with the conserved phenylalanine or tryptophan, likely indicating a read error. The DNA is omitted, as the CDR3 cannot be located on it reliably, and the CDR3 follows TCRdb's listing. This chain joins TRBV12-3 or TRBV12-4 and TRBJ2-7; the D segment call TRBD2 is taken from the table without a DNA check. The CDR3 region is 17 residues in length, termini included. The CDR3 sequence is CASSLPPGLRWGYTFGS.

This clonotype was counted at least ten times. The chain employs TRBV7-9 and TRBJ1-2; D gene unclear. V gave up 1 base and J gave up 4 bases, with 7 bases separating them. CDR3 length: 13 residues. CDR1 is SEHNR, CDR2 FQNEAQ, per germline (reference sequence). CDR3 nucleotide sequence: TGTGCCAGCAGCTTAGGGCCAACCTATGGCTACACCTTC. Amino acid sequence: CASSLGPTYGYTF.

This clonotype was picked up many times. This chain uses TRBV6-1 with TRBJ2-6; D unresolved. The CDR3 consists of 15 residues. Trimming stripped 6 bases from V and 1 base from J, with 10 bases between. Germline V gives CDR1 MNHNS, CDR2 SASEGT. CDR3 residues: CASRGQSSGANVLTF. The CDR3 coding sequence is TGTGCCAGCAGGGGTCAATCTTCTGGGGCCAACGTCCTGACTTTC.

The J gene is TRBJ2-6, the V gene TRBV11-3, with 9 bases identical to TRBD2. The end of the DNA aligns better with TRBJ2-1, so the J call may be wrong. This CDR3 contains 15 residues. CDR1 and CDR2 (germline): SGHNT, YENEEA. CDR3: CASSLGTSALGEQFF. The CDR3 nucleotides are TGTGCCAGCAGCTTAGGGACTAGCGCTCTAGGAGAGCAGTTCTTC.